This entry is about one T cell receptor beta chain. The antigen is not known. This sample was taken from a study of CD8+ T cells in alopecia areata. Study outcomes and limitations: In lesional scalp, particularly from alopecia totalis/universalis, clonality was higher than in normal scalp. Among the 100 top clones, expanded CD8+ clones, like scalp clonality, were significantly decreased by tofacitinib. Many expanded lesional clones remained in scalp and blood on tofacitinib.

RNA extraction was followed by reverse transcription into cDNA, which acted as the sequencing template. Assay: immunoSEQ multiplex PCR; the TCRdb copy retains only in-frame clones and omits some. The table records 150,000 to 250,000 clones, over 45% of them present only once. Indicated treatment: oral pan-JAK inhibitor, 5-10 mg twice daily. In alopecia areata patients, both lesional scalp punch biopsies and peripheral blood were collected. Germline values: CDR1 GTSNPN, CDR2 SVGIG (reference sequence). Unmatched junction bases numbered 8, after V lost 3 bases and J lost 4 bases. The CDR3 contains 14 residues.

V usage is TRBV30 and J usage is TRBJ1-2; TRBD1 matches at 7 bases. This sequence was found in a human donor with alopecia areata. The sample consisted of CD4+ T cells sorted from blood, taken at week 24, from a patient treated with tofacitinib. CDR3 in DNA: TGTGCCTGGAGAGTGACAGGGTCGGGCTATGGCTACACCTTC. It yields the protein CAWRVTGSGYGYTF.